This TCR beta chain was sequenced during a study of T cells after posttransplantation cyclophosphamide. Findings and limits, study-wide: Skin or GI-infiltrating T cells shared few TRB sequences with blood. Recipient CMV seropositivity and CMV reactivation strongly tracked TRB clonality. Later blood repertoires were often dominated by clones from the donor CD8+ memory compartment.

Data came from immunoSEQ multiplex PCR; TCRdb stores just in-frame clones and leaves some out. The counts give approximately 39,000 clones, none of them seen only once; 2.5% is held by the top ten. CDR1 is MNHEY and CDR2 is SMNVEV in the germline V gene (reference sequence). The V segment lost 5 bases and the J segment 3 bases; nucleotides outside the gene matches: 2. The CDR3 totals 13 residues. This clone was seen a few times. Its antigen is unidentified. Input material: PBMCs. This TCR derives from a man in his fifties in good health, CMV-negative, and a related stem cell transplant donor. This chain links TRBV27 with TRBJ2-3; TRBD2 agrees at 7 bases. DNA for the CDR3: TGTGCCAGCAGTCGGGGGGAAACAGATACGCAGTATTTT. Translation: CASSRGETDTQYF.